A selection of T cell receptor beta chains follows, all from one sample in a study of blood T cell repertoires in COVID-19. Assay: immunoSEQ multiplex PCR; the TCRdb copy retains only in-frame clones and omits some. The table shows about 300,000 clones, with 80% to 90% occurring only once. Input material: PBMCs or T cells enriched from blood (not recorded which). The source is a woman between 18 and 29 years old who had recovered from COVID-19. The CDR3 runs from the conserved cysteine through the conserved F or W. A D gene is named only where the DNA matches it firmly. The size field is filled for only some rows; it gives once, few, many or a size class.

TRBD1 . TRBJ1-5 TRBV12-3/TRBV12-4 TGTGCCAGCGCACAGGGGGGTCAGCCCCAGCATTTT CASAQGGQPQHF
. few TRBJ2-1 TRBV7-9 TGTGCCAGCAGCTTAGCCCGGGTTCATGAGCAGTTCTTC CASSLARVHEQFF
TRBD1 . TRBJ1-2 TRBV13 TGTGCCAGCAGTTTCCGGGACAGGGGGCTTCCGGATGGCTACACCTTC CASSFRDRGLPDGYTF
. few TRBJ1-1 TRBV10-2 TGCGCCAGCAGTGATTCCCAGGGTCGGACAGCTGAAGCTTTCTTT CASSDSQGRTAEAFF
. . TRBJ2-1 TRBV24-1 TGTGCCACCAGGAACCGGGACAATGAGCAGTTCTTC CATRNRDNEQFF
TRBD1 . TRBJ2-3 TRBV7-9 TGTGCCAGCAGCGTCCAGGGGGCAACGATTAGCGCAGATACGCAGTATTTT CASSVQGATISADTQYF
TRBD1 . TRBJ1-5 TRBV19 TGTGCCAGTAGTATGACTCAGGGGGCACGTCAGCCCCAGCATTTT CASSMTQGARQPQHF
TRBD2 . TRBJ2-2 TRBV15 TGTGCCACCTCACACCCCCCAGCGGGGGCGCCGAACACCGGGGAGCTGTTTTTT CATSHPPAGAPNTGELFF
TRBD1 . TRBJ2-2 TRBV6-5 TGTGCCAGCAGTCCGACAGGGTTCACCGGGGAGCTGTTTTTT CASSPTGFTGELFF
. . TRBJ1-2 TRBV28 TGTGCCAGCAGTTTTGCGGACTATGGCTACACCTTC CASSFADYGYTF
TRBD1 . TRBJ2-7 TRBV6-4 TGTGCCAGCAGTGACGTACAGGGGGCGTTCTACGAGCAGTACTTC CASSDVQGAFYEQYF
TRBD2 . TRBJ2-1 TRBV27 TGTGCCAGCAGTACTACCCCTAGCGGGGGGGCAGAGGAGCAGTTCTTC CASSTTPSGGAEEQFF
. . TRBJ1-2 TRBV30 TGTGCCTGGGGGGGACAAAACTATGGCTACACCTTC CAWGGQNYGYTF
TRBD1 . TRBJ1-4 TRBV5-1 TGCGCCAGCAGCTTGGCCCCCGGGACAGGGGATGAAAAACTGTTTTTT CASSLAPGTGDEKLFF
. . TRBJ1-2 TRBV4-1 TGCGCCAGCAGCCAAGGGCCTTTTTCGGGCTATGGCTACACCTTC CASSQGPFSGYGYTF
TRBD1 few TRBJ2-7 TRBV27 TGTGCCGTCTCCCGGGACAGGGGCTACGAGCAGTACTTC CAVSRDRGYEQYF
. once TRBJ2-5 TRBV18 TGTGCCAGCTCCCGGGACTCGCAAGAGACCCAGTACTTC CASSRDSQETQYF
TRBD2 . TRBJ2-1 TRBV27 TGTGCCAGCGGAAGCGGGGGGGCCACCAATGAGCAGTTCTTC CASGSGGATNEQFF
TRBD1 . TRBJ1-6 TRBV14 TGTGCCAGCAGCCCTCAGGGGGGTAAGGGCTTTAAAACTCCCCTCCACTTT CASSPQGGKGFKTPLHF
TRBD1 . TRBJ2-1 TRBV7-3 TGTGCCAGCAGCTTCGAGGACAGGGGTATCAATGAGCAGTTCTTC CASSFEDRGINEQFF
. . TRBJ1-2 TRBV2 TGTGCCACGCAGGGACTCAACAAAGTGGGTAACTATGGCTACACCTTC CATQGLNKVGNYGYTF
. . TRBJ1-1 TRBV14 TGTGCCAGCAGCCCCGACCCCTTAGGGGTGAACACTGAAGCTTTCTTT CASSPDPLGVNTEAFF
. . TRBJ1-1 TRBV3-1/TRBV3-2 TGTGCCAGCAGCCCGGGTAGGTTGAACACTGAAGCTTTCTTT CASSPGRLNTEAFF
TRBD1 . TRBJ1-6 TRBV3-1/TRBV3-2 TGTGCCAGCAGCCAAGAGAGGGGACAGGGATATTCACCCCTCCACTTT CASSQERGQGYSPLHF
TRBD1 . TRBJ2-2 TRBV7-9 TGTGCCAGCAGCCCGGGACAGGGAGTCGGGGAGCTGTTTTTT CASSPGQGVGELFF
. once TRBJ2-7 TRBV27 TGTGCCAGCAGTAAGGGGGACGCAAGAGGCGAGCAGTACTTC CASSKGDARGEQYF
. . TRBJ1-5 TRBV15 TGTGCCACCAGCAGAGATAGGCCAGGGTCTTACCAGCCCCAGCATTTT CATSRDRPGSYQPQHF
. . TRBJ2-7 TRBV9 TGTGCCAGCAGTGAACGCGGGTCTTGGCTCGACGAGCAGTACTTC CASSERGSWLDEQYF